This TCR beta chain was retrieved from a study of beta chain features in type 1 diabetes. Findings and limits, study-wide: Type 1 diabetes patients showed a moderate but significant shortening of TCRB CDR3s in all four CD4+ subsets. Any HLA type influence on TCRB rearrangement was left unresolved here.

On this clone itself: Its antigen is not identified.

The entirety of the isolated RNA underwent reverse transcription, so expressed TCRB transcripts were sequenced. The average read count of naive, central memory and regulatory T cell samples was approximately 4 million. Produced via immunoSEQ multiplex PCR; TCRdb's table is partial and in-frame only. The repertoire holds roughly 150,000 clones, with approximately 9.1% as singletons. Sorting with CD45RO/CCR7/CD25/CD127/CD95/CD27 yielded naive, central memory, regulatory and stem-like memory CD4+ cells. Populations isolated by sorting all had purity greater than 95%. The CDR3 has 12 residues. The ends were cut back, 7 bases at V and 5 bases at J, with 10 bases in the middle. Germline values: CDR1 LGHNT, CDR2 FRNRAP.

The TCR originated in a woman aged 30 to 39 with type 1 diabetes. Material: central memory CD4+ T cells from blood. J is TRBJ2-3 and V is TRBV12-5; the D is unclear. CDR3 residues: CASAPLRDTQYF. The CDR3 DNA reads TGTGCTAGTGCCCCCCTTAGAGATACGCAGTATTTT.